This T cell receptor (beta chain) was documented in a study of T cells expressing NK-cell markers. Whole-study context: Source material for TCR beta repertoires consisted of sorted CD3+CD56+NKG2C+, CD3+CD56+NKG2C- and CD3+CD56-NKG2C+ T cells. Serological testing identified seven of the eight sequenced donors as HCMV-seropositive and one as seronegative. General study findings and limits: Also leading the CD3+CD56-NKG2C+ fraction in several donors were these clonotypes.

Reanalyzing the 5' RACE reads, TCRdb keeps one entry per CDR3 protein, without DNA. This repertoire comprises some 450,000 distinct CDR3 sequences; its ten largest clones make up less than 7.5%. As to this clonotype: The antigen remains unidentified.

The germline CDR1 and CDR2 sequences are DFQATT and SNEGSKA (reference sequence). CDR3 length equals 19 residues. The J gene is TRBJ2-1, the V gene TRBV20-1; TCRdb picks TRBD2, but there is no DNA to check that call. This receptor was taken from a woman aged 18 to 75 in good health. The source material was blood T cells: a sorted CD56 or NKG2C T cell subset, CD4+ or CD8+ T cells, or bulk PBMC T cells (not recorded which). The CDR3 loop reads CSAPRGLAGGRSSYNEQFF.